The 18 T cell receptor beta chains given below trace back to one sample, sequenced in a study of identical twins. One entry per CDR3 protein, called by TCRdb with MiXCR from the 5' RACE reads. The data hold 350,000 to 450,000 distinct CDR3 sequences, with less than 20% observed a single time. The sample consisted of naive T cells sorted from blood. The receptor set was obtained from a man over 45 in good health.

This clonotype was observed at least ten times. The chain links TRBV10-2 to TRBJ2-7; D remains ambiguous. Germline loops: CDR1 WSHSY, CDR2 SAAADI. V was clipped by 6 bases and J by 5 bases, with 20 bases between them. This CDR3 comprises 15 residues. The CDR3 protein is CASRGNTTEGDEQYF. Here the CDR3 DNA reads TGCGCCAGCAGGGGGAATACAACGGAAGGAGACGAGCAGTACTTC.

The chain couples TRBV6-1 to TRBJ2-3; D unclear. Trimming cost V 6 bases and J 6 bases, with 16 bases left between them. The V gene's germline CDR1 is MNHNS and CDR2 SASEGT. CDR3 length: 14 residues. The CDR3, as DNA: TGTGCCAGCAGCCCTCAAACTCGTGCGGATACGCAGTATTTT. Translated, it gives CASSPQTRADTQYF.

This clonotype was picked up a small number of times. The chain joins TRBV11-2 to TRBJ2-3, with TRBD1 as a possible D gene (5 bases). The length of the CDR3 is 16 residues. CDR1 and CDR2 from the germline V gene are SGHAT and FQNNGV. Trimming cost V 5 bases and J 1 base, with 16 bases left between them. The CDR3 reads CASSPRVSSRTDTQYF. CDR3 coding DNA: TGTGCCAGCAGCCCCAGGGTGTCCTCGCGCACAGATACGCAGTATTTT.

The rearrangement links TRBV20-1 to TRBJ2-2; possibly TRBD2 for D (6 bases). The CDR3 has 14 residues. Germline lookup yields CDR1 DFQATT and CDR2 SNEGSKA (reference sequence). V lost 5 bases and J 2 bases, leaving 12 bases between the germline ends. CDR3 sequence (DNA): TGCAGTGCTGGCCCCGGGAGTAACACCGGGGAGCTGTTTTTT. This gives the protein CSAGPGSNTGELFF.

This clonotype was detected many times. The chain combines TRBV24-1 with TRBJ2-1; 7 nucleotides match TRBD1. This CDR3 contains 15 residues. Losses at the gene ends were 7 bases for V and 2 bases for J; bases not matched to a gene: 7. Per the germline V gene, CDR1 is KGHDR and CDR2 is SFDVKD. CDR3: CATSPTGFTYNEQFF. The DNA for the CDR3 is TGTGCCACCAGCCCGACAGGGTTCACCTACAATGAGCAGTTCTTC.

V gene TRBV20-1 combines with J gene TRBJ2-5, with D possibly TRBD2 on 6 matching bases. V lost 0 bases and J 2 bases, leaving 13 bases between the germline ends. CDR1 and CDR2 (germline): DFQATT, SNEGSKA (reference sequence). The CDR3 extends over 15 amino acids. This chain's CDR3 is CSARERSRGQETQYF. In DNA, the CDR3 is TGCAGTGCTAGAGAGCGCTCCCGGGGGCAAGAGACCCAGTACTTC.

Many counts were recorded for this clonotype. V and J are TRBV5-5 and TRBJ2-5; maybe TRBD2 (5 bases). This CDR3 comprises 13 residues. Trimming took 1 base from V and 2 from J, leaving 6 bases between them. The V gene's germline CDR1 is SGHKS and CDR2 YYEKEE (reference sequence). Here the CDR3 reads CASSLPGQETQYF. CDR3 bases: TGTGCCAGCAGCTTGCCGGGGCAAGAGACCCAGTACTTC.

This clonotype was observed many times. V gene TRBV11-2 combines with J gene TRBJ2-7, with TRBD1 matching over 8 bases. V lost 5 bases and J lost 3; bases outside the gene matches: 9. This CDR3 comprises 15 residues. Per germline, CDR1 SGHAT and CDR2 FQNNGV. DNA for the CDR3: TGTGCCAGCAGCCCGAGGACAGGGAGGCTCTACGAGCAGTACTTC. This gives the protein CASSPRTGRLYEQYF.

In its sample, this clonotype was seen many times. The gene calls are TRBV6-5 and TRBJ2-4; D unresolved. Trimming shortened V by 6 bases and J by 1 base, and 7 bases separated the two germline ends. This CDR3 has 13 amino acids. Germline CDR1 and CDR2: MNHEY and SVGAGI. The CDR3 coding sequence is TGTGCCAGCAGCTACACTGCCAAAAACATTCAGTACTTC. It codes for CASSYTAKNIQYF.

This clonotype was seen a handful of times. The chain carries TRBV28 and TRBJ2-3; 8 positions match TRBD2. The CDR3 is 14 amino acids. From germline, CDR1 is MDHEN and CDR2 SYDVKM. J gave up 6 bases and V 3 bases, and 5 bases lay outside the gene matches. This CDR3 is CASSFLGGGDTQYF. The DNA of the CDR3 is TGTGCCAGCAGTTTTCTTGGCGGGGGGGATACGCAGTATTTT. Complete variable domain (other parts from reference TRBV28 and TRBJ2-3): DVKVTQSSRYLVKRTGEKVFLECVQDMDHENMFWYRQDPGLGLRLIYFSYDVKMKEKGDIPEGYSVSREKKERFSLILESASTNQTSMYLCASSFLGGGDTQYFGPGTRLTVL.

The rearrangement joins TRBV10-3 to TRBJ1-5, with 8 bases aligning to TRBD1. Looked up from germline, CDR1 is ENHRY and CDR2 is SYGVKD. V dropped 6 bases and J dropped 7; count of bases not matched to a gene: 5. The CDR3 has 13 amino acids. The CDR3 nucleotides are TGTGCCATCAGAGGACAGGGAGACCAGCCCCAGCATTTT. Protein product: CAIRGQGDQPQHF.

There are a few counts of this clonotype. This chain joins TRBV5-1 and TRBJ2-1, with TRBD2 identical over 7 bases. CDR3 length: 14 residues. With 3 bases clipped from V and 7 bases from J, the junction kept 7 bases outside the gene matches. Germline CDR1 and CDR2: SGHRS and YFSETQ. Here the CDR3 reads CASSWGGEENEQFF. The CDR3 bases are TGCGCCAGCAGCTGGGGGGGAGAAGAAAATGAGCAGTTCTTC.

The genes are TRBV1 and TRBJ2-1; TRBD1 is taken as the D call from the table, unchecked against the DNA. TRBV1 is tagged as a pseudogene. CDR3 length: 17 residues. CDR3 residues: CTSSEKVGTGQYNEQFF. The CDR3 bases are TGCACCAGCAGCGAAAAAGTCGGGACAGGGCAATACAATGAGCAGTTCTTC.

The table lists this clonotype with many counts. The gene calls are TRBV4-3 and TRBJ2-1; D gene unclear. CDR3 length equals 13 residues. Germline lookup yields CDR1 LGHNA and CDR2 YSLEER. V lost 1 base to trimming and J lost 9 bases, with 10 bases between them. The CDR3 here is CASSQVPNSEQFF. The CDR3 region has the DNA TGCGCCAGCAGCCAAGTTCCGAACAGTGAGCAGTTCTTC.

This clonotype was observed at least ten times. The chain combines TRBV20-1 with TRBJ1-1; D is perhaps TRBD1 (5 bases). Looked up from germline, CDR1 is DFQATT and CDR2 is SNEGSKA (reference sequence). The CDR3 is 13 residues long. The CDR3 spells CRGMGGGLAEAFF. For the CDR3, the DNA is TGCAGGGGTATGGGGGGGGGATTAGCCGAAGCTTTCTTT.

This clonotype appeared a few times. The chain joins TRBV18 to TRBJ2-2; possibly TRBD1 for D (6 bases). V lost 3 bases, J lost 1 base, and 12 bases lay in between. Germline V gene sequence: CDR1 KGHSH, CDR2 LQKENI. The CDR3 loop spans 16 amino acids. CDR3 amino acids: CASSPLKQGNTGELFF. The CDR3 nucleotides read TGTGCCAGCTCACCTTTGAAACAGGGGAACACCGGGGAGCTGTTTTTT.

The chain joins TRBV15 to TRBJ2-7, with D perhaps TRBD1 (6 bases). V was cut by 1 base and J by 0 bases, with 19 bases left in between. The CDR3 runs to 18 residues. Looked up from germline, CDR1 is LNHNV and CDR2 is YYDKDF (reference sequence). In DNA form, the CDR3 reads TGTGCCACCAGCAGAGTCCCGAGGACAGACCGTATCTCCTACGAGCAGTACTTC. Translated: CATSRVPRTDRISYEQYF.

This sequence joins TRBV12-3 or TRBV12-4 and TRBJ2-6; TRBD1 is a possible D gene (6 bases). V lost 5 bases and J 2 bases, leaving 10 bases between the germline ends. The CDR3 is made up of 15 amino acids. The CDR3 protein is CASSHRVPGANVLTF. CDR3 in DNA: TGTGCCAGCAGTCACAGGGTCCCTGGGGCCAACGTCCTGACTTTC.